This T cell receptor (beta chain) was obtained from a study of graft-versus-host responses after intestinal transplantation (dated by TCRdb to the early 2020s). At the level of the whole study: The transplants that recipients got were multivisceral, liver-intestinal, or isolated intestinal. Samples from a few later patients were sequenced in-house on an Illumina MiSeq with MiXCR processing rather than by the commercial service. To identify alloreactive clones, pre-transplant mixed lymphocyte reaction products were sequenced and compared with unstimulated pre-transplant donor and recipient T cells. Every recipient was given anti-thymocyte globulin induction, then maintenance tacrolimus and steroids for 2 to 4 years. Of the 20 to 30 intestinal transplant recipients enrolled in the cohort, one of whom was a retransplant, a few patients without pretransplant specimens were excluded. After intestinal transplantation, graft-versus-host and host-versus-graft alloreactive T cell clones were followed in the graft, circulation and bone marrow using bulk TCR-beta CDR3 sequencing. Donor T cell macrochimerism was defined as a peak of at least 4% donor T cells among recipient peripheral blood mononuclear cells.

Libraries were prepared through the immunoSEQ multiplex PCR assay. For most patients, genomic DNA was isolated with the Qiagen DNeasy Blood and Tissue Kit and sent frozen to Adaptive Biotechnologies for TCR sequencing. High-throughput TCR-beta CDR3 sequencing of genomic DNA from most patients was performed by Adaptive Biotechnologies. Under the source paper's analysis protocol: Adaptive's ImmunoSEQ software was the source of the TCR sequencing data for roughly 19 patients, while three other patients were processed with MiXCR and VDJtools. To correct CD4 versus CD8 sorting errors, any sequence found in both subsets at a frequency ratio below 5:1 was removed. CDR3 nucleotide sequences shared between donor and recipient were removed because their origin could not be assigned. At least 2-fold expansion over unstimulated cells and a minimum CFSE-low frequency of 0.002% (template counts) or 0.001% (read counts) were required for clones to be classified as alloreactive. Mappable clones were those detected in sequenced pre-transplant spleen, lymph node, or MLR CFSE-low populations of the donor or recipient. Cumulative frequency of alloreactive clones was calculated as a percentage of all sequences weighted by copy number. The table was pulled from immuneACCESS by TCRdb, which kept in-frame rearrangements only. Such tables lose some clones; where checked, under half of the loss comes from unresolved V genes, and the rest has no known cause. From that table come the V and J calls and clone size; the DNA was used to work out D and trimming. Present in this sample are over 90,000 clones, 90% to 95% of which were seen just once. Jointly, the top ten make up around 0.2% of the sample.

Concerning this clone itself: Which antigen it targets is not known. No base quality values were provided; no much bigger clone lies one nucleotide off.

Cut back by 1 base and 8 bases, the V and J ends lie 12 bases apart. The germline V gene gives CDR1 as SGDLS and CDR2 as YYNGEE. From the cysteine through the phenylalanine, the CDR3 covers 13 amino acids. This entry keeps only the CDR3 DNA: 39 bases, framed from base 1. In light of the paper, this sample's time point label describes: cells obtained before transplantation from donor or recipient. CD3+CD4+ and CD3+CD8+ populations were FACS-sorted from unstimulated pre-transplant donor and recipient cells taken from spleen or lymph nodes. The paper as a whole reports these results and caveats: In the allografts of patients with donor T cell macrochimerism, GvH to HvG T cell clonal ratios were high. The conclusions were limited by the relatively low number and heterogeneity of the intestinal transplant patients. GvH clones turned up in recipient bone marrow, with some appearing earlier in ileal mucosa or blood, a pattern consistent with an intestinal mucosal origin. Early after transplant, peak levels of circulating GvH clones were associated with declines in HvG clones.

The chain couples TRBV9 to TRBJ1-2; no D gene can be assigned with confidence. The sequencing used unstimulated CD4+ T cells sorted from spleen or lymph node cells, collected before transplant. This TCR was recovered from a human donor who was the organ donor for an intestinal transplant. The DNA is as follows: TGTGCCAGCAGCGTATCCCTTGACGGGGGCTACACCTTC. It translates to CASSVSLDGGYTF.